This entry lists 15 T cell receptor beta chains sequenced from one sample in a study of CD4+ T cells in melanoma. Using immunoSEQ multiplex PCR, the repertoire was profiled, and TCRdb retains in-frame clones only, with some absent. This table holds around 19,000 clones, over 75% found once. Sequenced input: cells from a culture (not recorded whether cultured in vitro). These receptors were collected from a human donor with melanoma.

The CDR3 bases are TGTGCCAGCAGTTCACCAGGGTGGACGGAAAAACTGTTTTTT. Translation gives CASSSPGWTEKLFF. The gene calls are TRBV6-5 and TRBJ1-4; D is possibly TRBD1 (5 bases). Deletions cut 4 bases from V and 8 bases from J, with 14 bases between. Germline CDR1 reads MNHEY; CDR2 reads SVGAGI. The CDR3 length is 14 residues.

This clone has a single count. CDR3 sequence reads: CASGRDGEKLFF. DNA for the CDR3: TGTGCCAGTGGCCGTGATGGGGAAAAACTGTTTTTT. This sequence joins TRBV9 and TRBJ1-4; D gene ambiguous. The germline V gene encodes CDR1 SGDLS and CDR2 YYNGEE. Trimming left V 8 bases short and J 8 bases short, with 13 bases between. The length of the CDR3 is 12 residues. The full variable domain, with the rest looked up from reference TRBV9 and TRBJ1-4, is DSGVTQTPKHLITATGQRVTLRCSPRSGDLSVYWYQQSLDQGLQFLIQYYNGEERAKGNILERFSAQQFPDLHSELNLSSLELGDSALYFCASGRDGEKLFFGSGTQLSVL.

The DNA of the CDR3 is TGTGCCAGCAGCTCGGATACAGGGAGGCGAGAGACCCAGTACTTC. Amino acids: CASSSDTGRRETQYF. V and J are TRBV7-8 and TRBJ2-5; D tentatively fits TRBD1 or TRBD2 (6 bases each). CDR1 is SGHVS and CDR2 is FQNEAQ in the germline V gene. V was trimmed by 4 bases and J by 4 bases, leaving 16 bases between them. This CDR3 comprises 15 residues.

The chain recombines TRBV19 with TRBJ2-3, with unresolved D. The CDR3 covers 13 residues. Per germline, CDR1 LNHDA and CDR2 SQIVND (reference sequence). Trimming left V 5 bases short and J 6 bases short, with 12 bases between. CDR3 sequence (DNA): TGTGCCAGTAGTGCCTCCCTTGGGGATACGCAGTATTTT. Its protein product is CASSASLGDTQYF.

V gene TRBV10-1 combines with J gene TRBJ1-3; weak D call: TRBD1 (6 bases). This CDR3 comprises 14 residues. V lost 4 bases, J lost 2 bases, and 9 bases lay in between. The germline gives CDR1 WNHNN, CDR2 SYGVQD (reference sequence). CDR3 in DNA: TGCGCCAGCAGTGCCGGGACAACTGGAAACACCATATATTTT. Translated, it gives CASSAGTTGNTIYF.

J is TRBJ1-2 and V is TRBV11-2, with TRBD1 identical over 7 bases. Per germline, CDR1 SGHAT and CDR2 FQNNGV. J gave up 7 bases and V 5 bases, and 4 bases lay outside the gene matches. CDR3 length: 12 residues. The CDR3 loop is CASSIGTVGYTF. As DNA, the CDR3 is TGTGCCAGCAGCATCGGGACAGTTGGCTACACCTTC.

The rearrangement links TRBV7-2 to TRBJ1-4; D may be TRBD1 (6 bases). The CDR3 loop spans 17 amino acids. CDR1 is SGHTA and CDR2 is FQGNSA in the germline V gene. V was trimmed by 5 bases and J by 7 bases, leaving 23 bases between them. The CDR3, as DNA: TGTGCCAGCAGCGACACTACCCCAGGGGTTGTAGGTGAAAAACTGTTTTTT. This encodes CASSDTTPGVVGEKLFF.

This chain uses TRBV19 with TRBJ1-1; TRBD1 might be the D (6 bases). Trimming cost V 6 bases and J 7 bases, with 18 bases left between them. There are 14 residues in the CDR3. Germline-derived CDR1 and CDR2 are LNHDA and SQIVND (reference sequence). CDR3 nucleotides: TGTGCCAGTAGAATGAACAGGGATCAGGGTGAAGCTTTCTTT. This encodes CASRMNRDQGEAFF.

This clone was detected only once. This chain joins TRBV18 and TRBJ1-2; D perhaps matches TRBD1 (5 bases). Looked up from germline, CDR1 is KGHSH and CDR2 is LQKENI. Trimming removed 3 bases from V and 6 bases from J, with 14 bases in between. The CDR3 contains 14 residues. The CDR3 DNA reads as TGTGCCAGCTCACCCCGGGGCGCCGAGGATGGCTACACCTTC. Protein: CASSPRGAEDGYTF.

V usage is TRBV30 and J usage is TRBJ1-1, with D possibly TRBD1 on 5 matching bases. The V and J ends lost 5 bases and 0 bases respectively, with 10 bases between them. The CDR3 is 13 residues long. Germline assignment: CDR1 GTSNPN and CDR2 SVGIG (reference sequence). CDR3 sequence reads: CAWGRRVNTEAFF. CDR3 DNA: TGTGCCTGGGGGCGCAGGGTGAACACTGAAGCTTTCTTT.

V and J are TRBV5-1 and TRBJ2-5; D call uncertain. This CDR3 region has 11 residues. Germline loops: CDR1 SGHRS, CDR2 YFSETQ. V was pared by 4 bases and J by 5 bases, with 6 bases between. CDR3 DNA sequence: TGCGCCAGCAGCGGCGCGGAGACCCAGTACTTC. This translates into CASSGAETQYF.

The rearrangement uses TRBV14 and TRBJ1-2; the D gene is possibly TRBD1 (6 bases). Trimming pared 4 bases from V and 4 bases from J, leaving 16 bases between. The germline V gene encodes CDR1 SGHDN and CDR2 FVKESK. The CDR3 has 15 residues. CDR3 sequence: CASSRYREEVYGYTF. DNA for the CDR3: TGTGCCAGCAGCCGCTACAGGGAGGAGGTCTATGGCTACACCTTC.

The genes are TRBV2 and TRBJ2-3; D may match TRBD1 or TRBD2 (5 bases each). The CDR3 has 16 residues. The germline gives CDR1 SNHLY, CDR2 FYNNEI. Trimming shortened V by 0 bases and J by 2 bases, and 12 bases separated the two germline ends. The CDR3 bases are TGTGCCAGCAGTGAAGCCCTCGGGGCCTACACAGATACGCAGTATTTT. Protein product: CASSEALGAYTDTQYF.

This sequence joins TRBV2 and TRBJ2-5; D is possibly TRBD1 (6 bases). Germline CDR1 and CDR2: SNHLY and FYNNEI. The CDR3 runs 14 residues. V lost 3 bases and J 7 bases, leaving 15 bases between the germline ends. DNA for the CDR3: TGTGCCAGCAGTGAGGACAGTCCTACGGGGACCCAGTACTTC. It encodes CASSEDSPTGTQYF.

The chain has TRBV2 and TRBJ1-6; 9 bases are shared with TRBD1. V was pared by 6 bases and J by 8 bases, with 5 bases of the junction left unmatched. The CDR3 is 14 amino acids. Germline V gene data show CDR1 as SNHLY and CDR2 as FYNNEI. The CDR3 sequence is CASRAGTGHSPLHF. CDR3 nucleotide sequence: TGTGCCAGCAGAGCCGGGACAGGGCATTCACCCCTCCACTTT. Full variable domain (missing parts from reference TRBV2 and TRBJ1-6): EPEVTQTPSHQVTQMGQEVILRCVPISNHLYFYWYRQILGQKVEFLVSFYNNEISEKSEIFDDQFSVERPDGSNFTLKIRSTKLEDSAMYFCASRAGTGHSPLHFGNGTRLTVT.